These T cell receptor beta chains were read from a single sample in a study of human T cells and chemical hapten exposure. Each CDR3 protein is one row after TCRdb ran MiXCR on the RACE reads. The data show 95,000 or so distinct CDR3 sequences, with roughly 10% seen just once and roughly 2.2% held by the top ten. The sequences come from whole blood, collected in connection with sensitization to the hapten diphenylcyclopropenone (DPC). Receptors originate from a man in his forties or fifties with alopecia areata. Some clones in this sample may be carry-over from other donors' samples. Both conserved end residues are part of each CDR3. The order of the fields is clone size, J gene, D gene, V gene, CDR3 DNA, CDR3 protein. A D gene is named only where the DNA matches it firmly. A clone size is listed for some rows: how often the clone was seen (once, few, many), or a class if it is expanded.

abundance: few; j_gene: TRBJ2-2; d_gene: .; v_gene: TRBV6-5; CDR3nt: TGTGCCAGCACCGATACTACCAGGGAGCTGTTTTTT; CDR3aa: CASTDTTRELFF
abundance: many; j_gene: TRBJ1-1; d_gene: .; v_gene: TRBV28; CDR3nt: TGTGCCAGCAGCTGGCAGGGGAGAACTGAAGCTTTCTTT; CDR3aa: CASSWQGRTEAFF
abundance: many; j_gene: TRBJ1-5; d_gene: TRBD1; v_gene: TRBV6-5; CDR3nt: TGTGCCAGCAGTTACTCCGGGACAGGGGGCAATCAGCCCCAGCATTTT; CDR3aa: CASSYSGTGGNQPQHF
abundance: .; j_gene: TRBJ2-7; d_gene: .; v_gene: TRBV7-2; CDR3nt: TGTGCCAGCAGCTTTGCCCGCCAGGAGCAGTACTTC; CDR3aa: CASSFARQEQYF
abundance: many; j_gene: TRBJ2-4; d_gene: .; v_gene: TRBV6-1; CDR3nt: TGTGCCAGCACCCGAAGTGGGTCAGGCATAAGGTTGAACATTCAGTACTTC; CDR3aa: CASTRSGSGIRLNIQYF
abundance: many; j_gene: TRBJ2-3; d_gene: .; v_gene: TRBV27; CDR3nt: TGTGCCAGCAGCCAGGGCATGGGGGAGACAGATACGCAGTATTTT; CDR3aa: CASSQGMGETDTQYF
abundance: few; j_gene: TRBJ2-5; d_gene: .; v_gene: TRBV18; CDR3nt: TGTGCCAGCTCCTGGGCGGGCAGGGAAGAGACCCAGTACTTC; CDR3aa: CASSWAGREETQYF
abundance: many; j_gene: TRBJ1-5; d_gene: .; v_gene: TRBV15; CDR3nt: TGTGCCACCAGCAGAGATGTTGGCGGGCATCAGCCCCAGCATTTT; CDR3aa: CATSRDVGGHQPQHF
abundance: many; j_gene: TRBJ1-2; d_gene: .; v_gene: TRBV29-1; CDR3nt: TGCAGCGTTGTACTGGACAGTCGGGGTGGTGGCTACACCTTC; CDR3aa: CSVVLDSRGGGYTF
abundance: few; j_gene: TRBJ2-7; d_gene: .; v_gene: TRBV30; CDR3nt: TGTGCCTGGGGACTCGGGGCTTACGAGCAGTACTTC; CDR3aa: CAWGLGAYEQYF
abundance: .; j_gene: TRBJ2-1; d_gene: .; v_gene: TRBV24-1; CDR3nt: TGTGCCACCAGTGATCGCAACGGAGATGAGCAGTTCTTC; CDR3aa: CATSDRNGDEQFF
abundance: .; j_gene: TRBJ2-1; d_gene: .; v_gene: TRBV12-3/TRBV12-4; CDR3nt: TGTGCCAGCAGTGTCATCAATGAGCAGTTCTTC; CDR3aa: CASSVINEQFF
abundance: .; j_gene: TRBJ2-6; d_gene: .; v_gene: TRBV19; CDR3nt: TGTGCCAGTAGTTCCCTGACCCTGGGGACCTCTGGGGCCAACGTCCTGACTTTC; CDR3aa: CASSSLTLGTSGANVLTF
abundance: .; j_gene: TRBJ1-6; d_gene: .; v_gene: TRBV20-1; CDR3nt: TGCAGTGCTAGAGATCGTTGGGCGGCGGAATCACCCCTCCACTTT; CDR3aa: CSARDRWAAESPLHF
abundance: few; j_gene: TRBJ2-1; d_gene: TRBD2; v_gene: TRBV14; CDR3nt: TGTGCCAGCAGCCAAGTTTTTCGACTAGCGGGAGACTATGAGCAGTTCTTC; CDR3aa: CASSQVFRLAGDYEQFF
abundance: few; j_gene: TRBJ2-5; d_gene: .; v_gene: TRBV2; CDR3nt: TGTGCCAGCAGTGAACCCAAAGAGACCCAGTACTTC; CDR3aa: CASSEPKETQYF
abundance: .; j_gene: TRBJ2-7; d_gene: .; v_gene: TRBV7-2; CDR3nt: TGTGCCAGCAGCTTACCGACTGTTTACGAGCAGTACTTC; CDR3aa: CASSLPTVYEQYF
abundance: few; j_gene: TRBJ2-1; d_gene: .; v_gene: TRBV20-1; CDR3nt: TGCAGTGCTAGAGATTATGGGTCGGCATACAATGAGCAGTTCTTC; CDR3aa: CSARDYGSAYNEQFF
abundance: many; j_gene: TRBJ1-4; d_gene: .; v_gene: TRBV7-2; CDR3nt: TGTGCCAGCAGCTTATATAAGCAGGTCAATGAAAAACTGTTTTTT; CDR3aa: CASSLYKQVNEKLFF
abundance: many; j_gene: TRBJ1-1; d_gene: .; v_gene: TRBV12-3/TRBV12-4; CDR3nt: TGTGCCAGCAGTTCCGGTTGGGCGGGTGAAGCTTTCTTT; CDR3aa: CASSSGWAGEAFF
abundance: many; j_gene: TRBJ1-1; d_gene: .; v_gene: TRBV30; CDR3nt: TGTGCCTGGAGTGTGTTCAAGAACACTGAAGCTTTCTTT; CDR3aa: CAWSVFKNTEAFF
abundance: many; j_gene: TRBJ1-3; d_gene: .; v_gene: TRBV6-1; CDR3nt: TGTGCCAGCAGTGAAGACAGAGGAAACACCATATATTTT; CDR3aa: CASSEDRGNTIYF
abundance: .; j_gene: TRBJ2-2; d_gene: TRBD1; v_gene: TRBV19; CDR3nt: TGTGCCAGTAGGATCCGGGACAGGGTGGTCGGGGAGCTGTTTTTT; CDR3aa: CASRIRDRVVGELFF
abundance: few; j_gene: TRBJ2-3; d_gene: .; v_gene: TRBV24-1; CDR3nt: TGTGCCACCAGTGATACATCGACAGATACGCAGTATTTT; CDR3aa: CATSDTSTDTQYF
abundance: few; j_gene: TRBJ1-1; d_gene: .; v_gene: TRBV7-9; CDR3nt: TGTGCCAGCAGCTTAGTTTTAGGGGCCAACACTGAAGCTTTCTTT; CDR3aa: CASSLVLGANTEAFF
abundance: .; j_gene: TRBJ2-5; d_gene: .; v_gene: TRBV7-2; CDR3nt: TGTGCCAGCAGCCCCCCAGGGGAACAAGAGACCCAGTACTTC; CDR3aa: CASSPPGEQETQYF
abundance: .; j_gene: TRBJ2-1; d_gene: .; v_gene: TRBV13; CDR3nt: TGTGCCAGCAGCTCCGGGGGCAGGGATGAGCAGTTCTTC; CDR3aa: CASSSGGRDEQFF
abundance: .; j_gene: TRBJ2-5; d_gene: .; v_gene: TRBV4-3; CDR3nt: TGCGCCAGCAGCCAAGAAACACCGGGAGAGACCCAGTACTTC; CDR3aa: CASSQETPGETQYF
abundance: .; j_gene: TRBJ2-5; d_gene: .; v_gene: TRBV6-5; CDR3nt: TGTGCCAGCAGGGGGTGGGAGGCTGTGGAGACCCAGTACTTC; CDR3aa: CASRGWEAVETQYF
abundance: many; j_gene: TRBJ2-1; d_gene: TRBD1; v_gene: TRBV9; CDR3nt: TGTGCCAGCAGCCTCGGACAGGGGCCAGGGGGCAATGAGCAGTTCTTC; CDR3aa: CASSLGQGPGGNEQFF
abundance: many; j_gene: TRBJ1-3; d_gene: .; v_gene: TRBV21-1; CDR3nt: TGTGCCAGCAGCAAAGCGCTGGCTGCCGACTCTGGAAACACCATATATTTT; CDR3aa: CASSKALAADSGNTIYF
abundance: .; j_gene: TRBJ2-3; d_gene: TRBD2; v_gene: TRBV30; CDR3nt: TGTGCCTGGAGTAGTACTAGCGGTAACACAGATACGCAGTATTTT; CDR3aa: CAWSSTSGNTDTQYF
abundance: few; j_gene: TRBJ1-5; d_gene: .; v_gene: TRBV7-9; CDR3nt: TGTGCCAGCAGCTTAGAAAACGGGGCGCCGGGGCAGCCCCAGCATTTT; CDR3aa: CASSLENGAPGQPQHF
abundance: .; j_gene: TRBJ1-2; d_gene: .; v_gene: TRBV20-1; CDR3nt: TGCAGTGCTAGTTTTGGCAGGAGCTATGGCTACACCTTC; CDR3aa: CSASFGRSYGYTF
abundance: many; j_gene: TRBJ1-6; d_gene: .; v_gene: TRBV21-1; CDR3nt: TGTGCCAGCAGCCAGACCACAGGGGGCGCCTGGAATTCACCCCTCCACTTT; CDR3aa: CASSQTTGGAWNSPLHF
abundance: .; j_gene: TRBJ1-5; d_gene: .; v_gene: TRBV20-1; CDR3nt: TGCAGTGCTAGGCGGGGGCAGTCCTATTATAGCAATCAGCCCCAGCATTTT; CDR3aa: CSARRGQSYYSNQPQHF
abundance: many; j_gene: TRBJ2-7; d_gene: TRBD1; v_gene: TRBV12-3/TRBV12-4; CDR3nt: TGTGCCAGCAGTTTCGAACAGGGGAACGAGCAGTACTTC; CDR3aa: CASSFEQGNEQYF
abundance: .; j_gene: TRBJ1-5; d_gene: TRBD1; v_gene: TRBV13; CDR3nt: TGTGCCAGCAGCTTAGGGACAGGGGATCAGCCCCAGCATTTT; CDR3aa: CASSLGTGDQPQHF
abundance: many; j_gene: TRBJ1-2; d_gene: .; v_gene: TRBV2; CDR3nt: TGTGCCAGCAGTGACATAGGGCAGGGCTATGGCTACACCTTC; CDR3aa: CASSDIGQGYGYTF
abundance: .; j_gene: TRBJ2-2; d_gene: TRBD1; v_gene: TRBV28; CDR3nt: TGTGCCAGCAGTTTCTTTATCATTTCTAGGGACAGGGGATTCACCGGGGAGCTGTTTTTT; CDR3aa: CASSFFIISRDRGFTGELFF
abundance: .; j_gene: TRBJ2-1; d_gene: TRBD2; v_gene: TRBV4-2; CDR3nt: TGTGCCAGCAGCCAAGAGGCAGCAGCGGGAGAAGGCAATGAGCAGTTCTTC; CDR3aa: CASSQEAAAGEGNEQFF
abundance: many; j_gene: TRBJ2-3; d_gene: .; v_gene: TRBV29-1; CDR3nt: TGCAGCGTTGACGGCGGGTGGGGACTCCGCACAGATACGCAGTATTTT; CDR3aa: CSVDGGWGLRTDTQYF
abundance: many; j_gene: TRBJ2-3; d_gene: TRBD2; v_gene: TRBV6-2/TRBV6-3; CDR3nt: TGTGCCAGCAGTTACTCCCTAGCGGGACGTAAGACAGATACGCAGTATTTT; CDR3aa: CASSYSLAGRKTDTQYF
abundance: .; j_gene: TRBJ2-7; d_gene: TRBD2; v_gene: TRBV6-6; CDR3nt: TGTGCCAGCAGTTGGCGGGGGAGTGTTTCCTACGAGCAGTACTTC; CDR3aa: CASSWRGSVSYEQYF
abundance: few; j_gene: TRBJ2-3; d_gene: .; v_gene: TRBV5-1; CDR3nt: TGCGCCAGCAGCTCTGGACTCCTTCCTAGCACAGATACGCAGTATTTT; CDR3aa: CASSSGLLPSTDTQYF
abundance: .; j_gene: TRBJ1-2; d_gene: .; v_gene: TRBV5-1; CDR3nt: TGCGCCAGCAGCTTGGACGGGGGGAACTATGGCTACACCTTC; CDR3aa: CASSLDGGNYGYTF
abundance: .; j_gene: TRBJ2-3; d_gene: .; v_gene: TRBV11-3; CDR3nt: TGTGCCAGATCGACAGGCCCGCTCACAGATACGCAGTATTTT; CDR3aa: CARSTGPLTDTQYF
abundance: few; j_gene: TRBJ2-2; d_gene: .; v_gene: TRBV4-3; CDR3nt: TGCGCCAGCAGTCCAATGGGGGGCAGGGGGAACACCGGGGAGCTGTTTTTT; CDR3aa: CASSPMGGRGNTGELFF
abundance: few; j_gene: TRBJ2-7; d_gene: .; v_gene: TRBV2; CDR3nt: TGTGCCACCACCGGGATCCATTCCTACGAGCAGTACTTC; CDR3aa: CATTGIHSYEQYF